The clone carrying this T cell receptor beta chain has at least ten counts. Antigen specificity is unknown. Absent ophthalmopathy progression within 18 months defined stable Graves' hyperthyroidism. Using over 8.5 ml of fresh peripheral blood, PBMCs were prepared. The data originate from a study of T cells in Graves' hyperthyroidism and ophthalmopathy. Overall study findings and caveats: Blood shared most expanded thyroid clonotypes above 0.001.

RNA transcripts yielded amplified TCR beta CDR3 regions. The primer set for the first-round RT-PCR of the TCR CDR3 was HTBI. TCRdb independently ran MiXCR on the multiplex PCR reads; one entry per CDR3 protein. The repertoire holds 600,000 to 650,000 distinct CDR3 sequences, with around 15% as singletons. The ends were cut back, 3 bases at V and 6 bases at J, with 9 bases in the middle. This CDR3 is 12 amino acids long. Germline V gene data show CDR1 as SQVTM and CDR2 as ANQGSEA. The source is a young woman with Graves' hyperthyroidism. The chain couples TRBV29-1 to TRBJ2-4; D might be TRBD1 or TRBD2, each matching 5 bases. The sequencing sample was made of blood. This CDR3 is CSVDEGRNIQYF. CDR3 coding DNA: TGCAGCGTTGATGAGGGGCGAAACATTCAGTACTTC.